This TCR beta chain was sequenced for a study of T cell responses to AZD1222 COVID-19 vaccine. Profiled with immunoSEQ multiplex PCR; TCRdb holds only in-frame clones, not every one. Of some 280,000 clones listed, approximately 94% are singletons. This clone is a singleton in its sample. No antigen is known for it. The study, taken as a whole, reports: Dominant at 160-218 and 743-854, vaccine-associated CD4 TCRs also spanned spike.

This sequence was found in an adult who received the AZD1222 COVID-19 vaccine. This sample comprised peripheral blood, obtained 28 days after the second AZD1222 dose.

CDR3 DNA sequence: TGCGCCAGCAGTGACTATAGGCAGCCCCAGCATTTT. Its protein product is CASSDYRQPQHF. The chain recombines TRBV10-2 with TRBJ1-5; D not certain. V dropped 3 bases and J dropped 7 bases, with 7 bases sitting between them. The CDR3 totals 12 residues. Germline assignment: CDR1 WSHSY and CDR2 SAAADI.